The 5 T cell receptor beta chains in this list originate from one sample, sequenced in a study of monozygotic twins with inflammatory bowel disease. TCRdb derives one entry per CDR3 protein from the 5' RACE reads, leaving out DNA. Here the sample table reports 350,000 to 400,000 distinct CDR3 sequences. The sequenced material came from blood. These receptors were taken from a human donor with ulcerative colitis or Crohn's disease, or a healthy co-twin of an affected twin (not recorded which).

J is TRBJ2-7 and V is TRBV4-2; TCRdb proposes TRBD1, but this gene call is untestable without DNA. CDR1 is LGHNA, CDR2 YNFKEQ, per germline. This CDR3 comprises 16 residues. The CDR3 reads CASSQVHEGDNYEQYF.

CDR3 amino acids: CASSLGSGREETQYF. The chain is built from TRBV7-3 and TRBJ2-5; no DNA is available, so the TRBD1 call from TCRdb remains unchecked. This CDR3 has 15 residues. Germline loops: CDR1 SGHTA, CDR2 FQGTGA.

V and J are TRBV12-5 and TRBJ1-3; TCRdb's D call, TRBD1, is unchecked because there is no DNA. In germline, CDR1 is LGHNT, CDR2 FRNRAP. The length of the CDR3 is 15 residues. The CDR3 here is CASGPGQSSGNTIYF.

J is TRBJ2-7 and V is TRBV5-6. Germline values: CDR1 SGHDT, CDR2 YYEEEE. The CDR3 consists of 13 residues. CDR3 loop: CASSTGLVGEQYF. Full variable domain (missing parts from reference TRBV5-6 and TRBJ2-7): DAGVTQSPTHLIKTRGQQVTLRCSPKSGHDTVSWYQQALGQGPQFIFQYYEEEERQRGNFPDRFSGHQFPNYSSELNVNALLLGDSALYLCASSTGLVGEQYFGPGTRLTVT.

The chain carries TRBV5-1 and TRBJ2-7. This CDR3 comprises 16 residues. Germline V lookup: CDR1 SGHRS, CDR2 YFSETQ. CDR3 sequence: CASSSTGGRSSYEQYF.